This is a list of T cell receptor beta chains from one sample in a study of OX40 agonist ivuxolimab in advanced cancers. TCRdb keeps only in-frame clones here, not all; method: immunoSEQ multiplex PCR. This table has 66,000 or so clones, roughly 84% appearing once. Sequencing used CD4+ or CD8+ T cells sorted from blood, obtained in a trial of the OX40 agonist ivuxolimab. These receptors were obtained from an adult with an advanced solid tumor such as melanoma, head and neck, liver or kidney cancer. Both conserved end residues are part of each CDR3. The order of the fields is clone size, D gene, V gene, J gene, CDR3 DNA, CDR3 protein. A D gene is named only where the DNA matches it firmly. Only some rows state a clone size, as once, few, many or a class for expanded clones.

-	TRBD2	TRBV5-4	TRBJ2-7	TGTGCCAGCAGCTTGGCCGGAGCTAGCGGCTCCTACGAGCAGTACTTC	CASSLAGASGSYEQYF
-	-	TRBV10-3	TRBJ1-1	TGTGCCATCAGTGGGCCCCAGGTGATTGAAGCTTTCTTT	CAISGPQVIEAFF
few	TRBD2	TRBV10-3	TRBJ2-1	TGTGCCATCAGTGAGGTGGCGGGAGGCACGTACAATGAGCAGTTCTTC	CAISEVAGGTYNEQFF
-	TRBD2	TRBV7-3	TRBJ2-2	TGTGCCAGCAGCCGCGGGGGACTAGCGGGAGTGGGCACCGGGGAGCTGTTTTTT	CASSRGGLAGVGTGELFF
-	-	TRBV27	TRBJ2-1	TGTGCCAGCAGTCCCCTCGACTACGGGCAGTTCTTC	CASSPLDYGQFF
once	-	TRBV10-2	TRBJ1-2	TGCGCCAGCAGGGCTGACTCTATGGGGGGCTACACCTTC	CASRADSMGGYTF
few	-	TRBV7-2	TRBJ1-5	TGTGCCAGCAGCTTACCCAATCAGCCCCAGCATTTT	CASSLPNQPQHF
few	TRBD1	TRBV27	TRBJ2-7	TGTGCCAGCAGTTTATCGATAGGACAGGGGTCCTACGAGCAGTACTTC	CASSLSIGQGSYEQYF
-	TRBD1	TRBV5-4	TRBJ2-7	TGTGCCAGCAGCCCGGGACAGGATACCTACGAGCAGTACTTC	CASSPGQDTYEQYF
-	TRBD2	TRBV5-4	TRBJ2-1	TGTGCCAGCAGCTCCGCACTAGCGGACTACAATGAGCAGTTCTTC	CASSSALADYNEQFF
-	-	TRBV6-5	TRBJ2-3	TGTGCCAGCAGTTACTCCCGGGGCCTGACAGATACGCAGTATTTT	CASSYSRGLTDTQYF
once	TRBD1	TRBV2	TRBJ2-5	TGTGCCAGCAGCCCGACAGGGGGCTACCAAGAGACCCAGTACTTC	CASSPTGGYQETQYF
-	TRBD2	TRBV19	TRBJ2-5	TGTGCCAGTAGTATATCAGCGGGAGTTGAAGAGACCCAGTACTTC	CASSISAGVEETQYF
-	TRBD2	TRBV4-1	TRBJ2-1	TGCGCCAGCAGCAACCGACTAGCCGATGTTAATGAGCAGTTCTTC	CASSNRLADVNEQFF
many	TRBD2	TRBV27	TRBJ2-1	TGTGCCAGCATGGGGACTAGCGCCTACAATGAGCAGTTCTTC	CASMGTSAYNEQFF
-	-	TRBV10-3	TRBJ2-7	TGTGCCATCAGTGAGGAAACAGGAAACGAGCAGTACTTC	CAISEETGNEQYF
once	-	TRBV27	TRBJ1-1	TGTGCCAGCAGTTTAGGGGAAGGCGGGATGACTTTCTTT	CASSLGEGGMTFF
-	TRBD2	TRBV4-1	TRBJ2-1	TGCGCCAGCAGCCCAGGCGGGGCGGGAGGGTGGAATGAGCAGTTCTTC	CASSPGGAGGWNEQFF
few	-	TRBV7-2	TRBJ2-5	TGTGCCAGCAGCCCAGGGTTTGAGACCCAGTACTTC	CASSPGFETQYF
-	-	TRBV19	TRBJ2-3	TGTGCCAGTAGTATAGCGGGGAGCACTCCCACAGATACGCAGTATTTT	CASSIAGSTPTDTQYF
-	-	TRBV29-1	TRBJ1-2	TGCAGCGTACCTGAGCGCTATGGCTACACCTTC	CSVPERYGYTF
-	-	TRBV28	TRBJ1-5	TGTGCCAGCACCCCCCCCGCTTATAGCAATCAGCCCCAGCATTTT	CASTPPAYSNQPQHF
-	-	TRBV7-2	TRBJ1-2	TGTGCCAGCAGCTTGGGAGTATTGGATCCCTATGGCTACACCTTC	CASSLGVLDPYGYTF
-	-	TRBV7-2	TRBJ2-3	TGTGCCAGCAGCTTGAATTCCAGGGCCGTCACAGATACGCAGTATTTT	CASSLNSRAVTDTQYF
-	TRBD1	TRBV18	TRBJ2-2	TGTGCCAGCTCACCACAACAGGGGGACACCGGGGAGCTGTTTTTT	CASSPQQGDTGELFF
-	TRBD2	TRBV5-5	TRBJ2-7	TGTGCCAGCAGCTCCGGACTAGCGGGAGGGTCTTTCCTCTACGAGCAGTACTTC	CASSSGLAGGSFLYEQYF
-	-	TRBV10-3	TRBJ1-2	TGTGCCATCAGTGATTCACGCAACTATGGCTACACCTTC	CAISDSRNYGYTF
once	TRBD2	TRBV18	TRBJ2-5	TGTGCCAGCCCACCACCGGGACTAGTACGGTTGGAGACCCAGTACTTC	CASPPPGLVRLETQYF
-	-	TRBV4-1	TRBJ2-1	TGCGCCAGCAGCCAGGCCTCTTTAGAGGATGAGCAGTTCTTC	CASSQASLEDEQFF
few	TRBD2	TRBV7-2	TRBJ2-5	TGTGCCAGCAGCTTAGGGGGACTAGCAGACCAAGAGACCCAGTACTTC	CASSLGGLADQETQYF
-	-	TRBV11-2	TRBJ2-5	TGTGCCAGCAGCGTGCTCGGGAGCCAAGAGACCCAGTACTTC	CASSVLGSQETQYF
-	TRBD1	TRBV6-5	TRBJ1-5	TGTGCCAGCAGTCCTGGGACAGTCAATCAGCCCCAGCATTTT	CASSPGTVNQPQHF
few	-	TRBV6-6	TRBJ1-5	TGTGCCAGCAGTTACTCCGCGGTTCAGCCCCAGCATTTT	CASSYSAVQPQHF
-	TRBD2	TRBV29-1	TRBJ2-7	TGCAGCGTTGGGGGACTAGCGGGATTCTACGAGCAGTACTTC	CSVGGLAGFYEQYF
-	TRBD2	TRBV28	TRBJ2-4	TGTGCCAGCAGCCAGACTAGCGGGAGTGTGGCCAAAAACATTCAGTACTTC	CASSQTSGSVAKNIQYF
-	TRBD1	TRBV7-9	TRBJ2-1	TGTGCCAGCAGCCCCGATTTAGGGACAGTGCATGAGCAGTTCTTC	CASSPDLGTVHEQFF
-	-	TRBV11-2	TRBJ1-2	TGTGCCAGCAGCGGAAAAACCGACCCAGCTTATGGCTACACCTTC	CASSGKTDPAYGYTF
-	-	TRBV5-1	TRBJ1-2	TGCGCCAGCAGCTGGGGCACAGGCTATGGCTACACCTTC	CASSWGTGYGYTF
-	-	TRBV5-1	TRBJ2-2	TGCGCCAGCAGTCTCAATAATCGGGGACCGTCCGGGGAGCTGTTTTTT	CASSLNNRGPSGELFF
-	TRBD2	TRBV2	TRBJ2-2	TGTGCCAGCAGTGAATCCAGGACTCAGACTAGCGGCCTTTCGTACACCGGGGAGCTGTTTTTT	CASSESRTQTSGLSYTGELFF
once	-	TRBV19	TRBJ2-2	TGTGCCAGTAGTACAGGCCAGGGAGGCACCGGGGAGCTGTTTTTT	CASSTGQGGTGELFF
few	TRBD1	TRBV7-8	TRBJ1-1	TGTGCCAGCAGCTTAGCAGGACAGGGGGCGCACACTGAAGCTTTCTTT	CASSLAGQGAHTEAFF
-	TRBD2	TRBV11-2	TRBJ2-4	TGTGCCAGCAGCCCCTCGGGTAGCGGGAAAGCCAAAAACATTCAGTACTTC	CASSPSGSGKAKNIQYF
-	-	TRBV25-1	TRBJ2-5	TGTGCCAGCAGTGAGACTGAGGAAAAAGAGACCCAGTACTTC	CASSETEEKETQYF
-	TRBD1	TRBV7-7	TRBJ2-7	TGTGCTAGCAGCTTAGGCCGGACAGGGAGCGAGCAGTACTTC	CASSLGRTGSEQYF